This T cell receptor beta chain was profiled in a study of shared clonotypes between healthy human individuals. Points on this clone: In the same sample, other DNA sequences code for this CDR3.

Measured with immunoSEQ multiplex PCR; TCRdb has only the in-frame clones, and not every one. The profile shows fewer than 1.8 million clones, about 98.5% of them singletons. The CDR3 consists of 13 residues. CDR1 SNHLY and CDR2 FYNNEI come from the germline V gene. V lost 1 base and J 2 bases, leaving 5 bases between the germline ends. The V call is TRBV2, the J call TRBJ1-1; D gene uncertain. This receptor was obtained from a young man in good health. Sequencing was carried out using naive CD4+ T cells sorted from blood. Subset given: CD45RA+ positively selected. DNA of the CDR3: TGTGCCAGCAGTGAAGGACCTAACACTGAAGCTTTCTTT. It translates to CASSEGPNTEAFF.